Shown below are 22 T cell receptor beta chains from a single sample sequenced in a study of T cells after yellow fever vaccination (dated by TCRdb to the late 2010s). In the paper's terms, the treatment or condition label means: live attenuated yellow fever vaccine strain. The library relied on 5' RACE. The instrument was an Illumina HiSeq 2500. TCRdb trimmed the raw reads at Q25, called clones with MiXCR and kept productive beta chains. Rows are unified per CDR3 protein, each entry keeping the most common DNA and genes. Present in this sample are 620,000 or so distinct CDR3 sequences, about 12% of which were seen just once. The ten biggest clones cover 15% of the sample. The specimen was PBMCs, collected on the day of the yellow fever booster vaccination. The source of these receptors is a young man who received the YFV17D yellow fever vaccine.

This chain connects TRBV5-1 to TRBJ1-4; 7 bases agree with TRBD1. Germline values: CDR1 SGHRS, CDR2 YFSETQ. J gave up 5 bases and V 0 bases, and 7 bases lay outside the gene matches. The CDR3 covers 16 residues. CDR3 in DNA: TGCGCCAGCAGCTTGGAACAACAGGGGAGGAATGAAAAACTGTTTTTT. Translated: CASSLEQQGRNEKLFF.

This clonotype has more than one count but fewer than ten. The chain has TRBV20-1 and TRBJ1-1, with unresolved D. Trimming took off 6 bases at V and 5 bases at J, with 7 bases between the two ends. Germline V lookup: CDR1 DFQATT, CDR2 SNEGSKA (reference sequence). This CDR3 region has 10 residues. The CDR3 DNA reads TGCAGTGCAGTAGTAACTGAAGCTTTCTTT. Translated, it gives CSAVVTEAFF.

This clonotype was detected a few times. The genes are TRBV29-1 and TRBJ2-1; TRBD2 aligns across 7 bases. Per the germline V gene, CDR1 is SQVTM and CDR2 is ANQGSEA. With V trimmed by 7 bases and J by 8 bases, 11 bases remained unmatched. This CDR3 has 13 amino acids. Here the CDR3 reads CSASPGGSDEQFF. The CDR3 DNA reads as TGCAGCGCCTCCCCGGGAGGAAGTGATGAGCAGTTCTTC.

This clonotype has at least ten counts. The chain joins TRBV7-9 to TRBJ2-2, with 7 bases matching TRBD1. Germline values: CDR1 SEHNR, CDR2 FQNEAQ (reference sequence). The V and J ends lost 4 bases and 3 bases, in that order; junction bases with no gene match: 2. The CDR3 is made up of 14 amino acids. CDR3 region: CASSWGQYTGELFF. CDR3 sequence (DNA): TGTGCCAGCAGCTGGGGACAGTACACCGGGGAGCTGTTTTTT.

The chain is built from TRBV11-1 and TRBJ2-7, with D perhaps being TRBD1 or TRBD2 (5 bases each). V dropped 5 bases and J dropped 13 bases, with 39 bases sitting between them. This CDR3 is 19 amino acids long. Germline CDR1 SGHAT, CDR2 FQDESV (reference sequence). CDR3 DNA: TGTGCCAGCAGCAACCGGGACGGCTATTTTGGAGCCGACTCTACGAGCAGTTACTTC. Protein product: CASSNRDGYFGADSTSSYF.

The chain uses TRBV6-1 and TRBJ1-2; D is ambiguous. CDR3 length: 15 residues. The V end was cut by 7 bases, the J end by 4 bases, with 19 bases between. Germline V gene lookup returns CDR1 MNHNS and CDR2 SASEGT. The CDR3 protein is CASKPFVSFPYGYTF. The CDR3 region has the DNA TGTGCCAGCAAACCGTTTGTCTCCTTTCCCTATGGCTACACCTTC.

The chain recombines TRBV12-3 or TRBV12-4 with TRBJ2-7; D may be TRBD1 (5 bases). The CDR3 covers 14 residues. V shed 2 bases and J shed 3 bases, with 11 bases lying between them. This CDR3 is CASSLRQGRYEQYF. The DNA of the CDR3 is TGTGCCAGCAGTTTAAGGCAGGGTCGCTACGAGCAGTACTTC.

This clonotype was detected a few times. This sequence joins TRBV5-4 and TRBJ2-1; D is unresolved. This CDR3 has 14 amino acids. Looked up from germline, CDR1 is SGHNT and CDR2 is YYREEE (reference sequence). Trimming pared 0 bases from V and 4 bases from J, leaving 8 bases between. Here the CDR3 reads CASSLESLYNEQFF. The CDR3 DNA follows: TGTGCCAGCAGCTTGGAGTCTCTATACAATGAGCAGTTCTTC.

This clonotype was seen many times. The chain couples TRBV27 to TRBJ2-5; possible D gene TRBD2, 5 bases. CDR1 is MNHEY, CDR2 SMNVEV, per germline (reference sequence). This CDR3 has 15 residues. V was shortened by 4 bases and J by 1 base, with 13 bases between the two germline ends. The CDR3 nucleotides are TGTGCCAGCAGTTCCGGGGTCGTCGGCCAAGAGACCCAGTACTTC. Amino acid sequence: CASSSGVVGQETQYF.

This clonotype has just a few counts. This rearrangement joins TRBV10-3 to TRBJ2-5, with D possibly matching TRBD1 (5 bases). The germline V gene has CDR1 ENHRY and CDR2 SYGVKD. The CDR3 covers 13 residues. Trimming pared 7 bases from V and 2 bases from J, leaving 11 bases between. CDR3 sequence (DNA): TGTGCCATCACTACGGACAATCAAGAGACCCAGTACTTC. It encodes CAITTDNQETQYF.

In its sample, this clonotype was seen a few times. The chain joins TRBV5-1 to TRBJ2-4; 10 nucleotides align to TRBD1. CDR3 length equals 15 residues. CDR1 is SGHRS and CDR2 is YFSETQ in the germline V gene. J gave up 3 bases and V 4 bases, and 4 bases lay outside the gene matches. CDR3 nucleotides: TGCGCCAGCAGCAGACAGGGGGCGGACAAAAACATTCAGTACTTC. Encoded protein: CASSRQGADKNIQYF.

This clonotype has just a few counts. The chain combines TRBV6-5 with TRBJ2-3; 13 bases line up with TRBD2. This CDR3 has 17 amino acids. The ends lost 0 bases at V and 3 bases at J; junction bases unmatched: 3. Germline V gene sequence: CDR1 MNHEY, CDR2 SVGAGI. This chain's CDR3 is CASSYSTGLAGTDTQYF. The DNA for the CDR3 is TGTGCCAGCAGTTACTCTACGGGACTAGCGGGGACAGATACGCAGTATTTT.

CDR3 in amino acids: CASSFRRGVYNEQFF. The CDR3 bases are TGTGCCAGCAGTTTCCGCAGGGGGGTCTACAATGAGCAGTTCTTC. This sequence joins TRBV27 and TRBJ2-1; TRBD1 might be the D (7 bases). The CDR3 spans 15 residues. The V and J ends lost 3 bases and 3 bases respectively, with 12 bases between them. Germline CDR1 reads MNHEY; CDR2 reads SMNVEV (reference sequence).

V and J are TRBV12-3 or TRBV12-4 and TRBJ2-1; D gene uncertain. This CDR3 is built from 12 residues. Trimming cost V 3 bases and J 8 bases, with 8 bases left between them. CDR3 in amino acids: CASSFGVDEQFF. CDR3 sequence (DNA): TGTGCCAGCAGTTTTGGGGTTGATGAGCAGTTCTTC.

In its sample, this clonotype was seen once. A read error is possible here, since a much larger clone lies one base away. The chain carries TRBV18 and TRBJ1-6; D not resolved. The CDR3 extends over 12 amino acids. The germline gives CDR1 KGHSH, CDR2 LQKENI. The CDR3 loop reads CASSPVNSPFHF. The CDR3 bases are TGTGCCAGCTCACCCGTCAATTCACCCTTCCACTTT.

This clonotype has more than one count but fewer than ten. The CDR3 DNA is TGTGCCAGCAGCTCTGTTGTGAGTAGCGGATTTTACAATGAGCAGTTCTTC. This gives the protein CASSSVVSSGFYNEQFF. The gene calls are TRBV28 and TRBJ2-1; TRBD2 is a possible D gene (6 bases). This CDR3 has 17 amino acids. Germline V gene sequence: CDR1 MDHEN, CDR2 SYDVKM. The V end was cut by 6 bases, the J end by 4 bases, with 22 bases between.

This chain uses TRBV19 with TRBJ2-7; D unresolved. Trimming pared 6 bases from V and 3 bases from J, leaving 15 bases between. The CDR3 covers 14 residues. Germline CDR1 and CDR2: LNHDA and SQIVND (reference sequence). The CDR3 DNA reads TGTGCCAGTAGCCCAACGGAAGTGGGCTACGAGCAGTACTTC. This gives the protein CASSPTEVGYEQYF.

This clonotype showed up just once. This chain connects TRBV20-1 to TRBJ1-1; 11 nucleotides agree with TRBD1. The CDR3 is 19 amino acids. V was clipped by 1 base and J by 4 bases; unmatched bases: 17. Germline V gives CDR1 DFQATT, CDR2 SNEGSKA (reference sequence). The CDR3 loop reads CSARGRGGTGGPTGTEAFF. The CDR3 DNA is TGCAGTGCTAGAGGACGAGGCGGGACAGGGGGGCCAACAGGCACTGAAGCTTTCTTT.

This clonotype was seen only a few times. The chain is built from TRBV7-2 and TRBJ1-1; D gene unclear. Trimming stripped 0 bases from V and 6 bases from J, with 8 bases between. Germline V gives CDR1 SGHTA, CDR2 FQGNSA. CDR3 size: 13 residues. CDR3 sequence reads: CASSLARRAEAFF. CDR3 nucleotides: TGTGCCAGCAGCTTAGCGCGGAGGGCTGAAGCTTTCTTT. Full variable domain (rest looked up from reference TRBV7-2 and TRBJ1-1): GAGVSQSPSNKVTEKGKDVELRCDPISGHTALYWYRQSLGQGLEFLIYFQGNSAPDKSGLPSDRFSAERTGGSVSTLTIQRTQQEDSAVYLCASSLARRAEAFFGQGTRLTVV.

This rearrangement joins TRBV10-3 to TRBJ2-5, with D maybe TRBD2 (5 bases). V was trimmed by 0 bases and J by 1 base, leaving 9 bases between them. The CDR3 length is 15 residues. The germline V gene has CDR1 ENHRY and CDR2 SYGVKD. The CDR3 DNA reads as TGTGCCATCAGTGAGTCAACCGGGGTCCAAGAGACCCAGTACTTC. Translating it yields CAISESTGVQETQYF.

This clonotype was seen more than once but under ten times. The V and J genes are TRBV5-1 and TRBJ1-1; no definite D call. This CDR3 spans 14 amino acids. Germline CDR1 SGHRS, CDR2 YFSETQ. Trimming removed 0 bases from V and 6 bases from J, with 12 bases in between. The CDR3 DNA reads TGCGCCAGCAGCTTGGGAGTCGACGGAGCTGAAGCTTTCTTT. As protein: CASSLGVDGAEAFF. Filled out from reference TRBV5-1 and TRBJ1-1, the complete variable domain reads KAGVTQTPRYLIKTRGQQVTLSCSPISGHRSVSWYQQTPGQGLQFLFEYFSETQRNKGNFPGRFSGRQFSNSRSEMNVSTLELGDSALYLCASSLGVDGAEAFFGQGTRLTVV.

This clonotype was recorded at least ten times. The rearrangement joins TRBV7-2 to TRBJ1-2, with TRBD1 as a possible D gene (6 bases). Trimming took off 5 bases at V and 8 bases at J, with 15 bases between the two ends. CDR1 SGHTA and CDR2 FQGNSA come from the germline V gene. There are 13 residues in the CDR3. CDR3 in amino acids: CASSTGPSGGYTF. CDR3 coding DNA: TGTGCCAGCAGCACAGGGCCTTCTGGCGGCTACACCTTC.